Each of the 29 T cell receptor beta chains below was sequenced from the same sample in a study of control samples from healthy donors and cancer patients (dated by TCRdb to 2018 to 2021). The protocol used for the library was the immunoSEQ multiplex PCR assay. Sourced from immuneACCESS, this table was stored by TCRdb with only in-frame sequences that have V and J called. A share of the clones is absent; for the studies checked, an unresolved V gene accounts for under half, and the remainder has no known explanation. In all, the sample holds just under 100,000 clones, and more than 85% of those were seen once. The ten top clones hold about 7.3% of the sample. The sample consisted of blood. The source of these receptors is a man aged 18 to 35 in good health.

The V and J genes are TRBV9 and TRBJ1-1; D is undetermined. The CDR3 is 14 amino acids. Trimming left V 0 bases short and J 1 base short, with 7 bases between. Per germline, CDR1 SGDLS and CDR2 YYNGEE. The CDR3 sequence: CASSVGSWNTEAFF. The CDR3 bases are TGTGCCAGCAGCGTAGGATCCTGGAACACTGAAGCTTTCTTT.

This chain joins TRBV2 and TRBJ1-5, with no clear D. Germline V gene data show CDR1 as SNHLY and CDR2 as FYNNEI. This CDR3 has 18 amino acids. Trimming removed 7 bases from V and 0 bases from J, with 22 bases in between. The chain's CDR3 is CASNDPLQSEYSNQPQHF. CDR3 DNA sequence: TGTGCCAGCAATGATCCGTTGCAGTCCGAATATAGCAATCAGCCCCAGCATTTT. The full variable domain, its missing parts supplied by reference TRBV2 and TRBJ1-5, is EPEVTQTPSHQVTQMGQEVILRCVPISNHLYFYWYRQILGQKVEFLVSFYNNEISEKSEIFDDQFSVERPDGSNFTLKIRSTKLEDSAMYFCASNDPLQSEYSNQPQHFGDGTRLSIL.

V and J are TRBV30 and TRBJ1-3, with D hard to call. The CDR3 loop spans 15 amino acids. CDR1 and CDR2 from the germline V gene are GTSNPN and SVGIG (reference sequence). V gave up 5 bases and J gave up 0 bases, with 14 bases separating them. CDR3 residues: CAWDPGGSSGNTIYF. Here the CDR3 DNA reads TGTGCCTGGGATCCCGGAGGAAGCTCTGGAAACACCATATATTTT.

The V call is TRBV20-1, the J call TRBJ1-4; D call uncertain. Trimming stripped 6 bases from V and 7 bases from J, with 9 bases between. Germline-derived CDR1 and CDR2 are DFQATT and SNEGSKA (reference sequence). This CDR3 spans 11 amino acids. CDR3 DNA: TGCAGTGCCCAGCTAGCTGAAAAACTGTTTTTT. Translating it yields CSAQLAEKLFF.

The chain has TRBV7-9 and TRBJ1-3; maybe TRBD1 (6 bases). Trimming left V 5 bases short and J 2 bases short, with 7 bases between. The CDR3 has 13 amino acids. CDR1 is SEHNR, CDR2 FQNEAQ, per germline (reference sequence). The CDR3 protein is CASSPGAGNTIYF. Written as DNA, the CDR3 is TGTGCCAGCAGCCCAGGGGCTGGAAACACCATATATTTT.

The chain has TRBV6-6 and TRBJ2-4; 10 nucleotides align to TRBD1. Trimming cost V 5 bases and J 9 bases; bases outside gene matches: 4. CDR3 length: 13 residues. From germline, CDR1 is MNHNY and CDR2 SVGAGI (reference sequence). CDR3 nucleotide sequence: TGTGCCAGCAGTCGACAGGGGGCACGCATTCAGTACTTC. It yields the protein CASSRQGARIQYF.

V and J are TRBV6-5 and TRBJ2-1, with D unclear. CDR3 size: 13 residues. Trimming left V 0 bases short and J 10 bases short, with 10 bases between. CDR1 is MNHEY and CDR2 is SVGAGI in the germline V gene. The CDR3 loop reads CASSYSPVGEQFF. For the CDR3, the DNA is TGTGCCAGCAGTTACTCTCCCGTCGGGGAGCAGTTCTTC.

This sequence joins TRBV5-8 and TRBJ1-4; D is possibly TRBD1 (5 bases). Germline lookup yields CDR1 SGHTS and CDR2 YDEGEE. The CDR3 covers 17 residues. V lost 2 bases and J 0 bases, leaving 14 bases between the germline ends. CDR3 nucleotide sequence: TGTGCCAGCAGCTTTGGGGACGGACGAGCAACTAATGAAAAACTGTTTTTT. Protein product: CASSFGDGRATNEKLFF. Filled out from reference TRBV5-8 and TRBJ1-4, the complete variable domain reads EAGVTQSPTHLIKTRGQQATLRCSPISGHTSVYWYQQALGLGLQFLLWYDEGEERNRGNFPPRFSGRQFPNYSSELNVNALELEDSALYLCASSFGDGRATNEKLFFGSGTQLSVL.

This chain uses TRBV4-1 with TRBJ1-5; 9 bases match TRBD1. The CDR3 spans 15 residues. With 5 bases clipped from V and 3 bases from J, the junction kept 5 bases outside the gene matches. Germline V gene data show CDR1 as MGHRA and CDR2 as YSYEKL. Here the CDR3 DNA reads TGCGCCAGCAGCAAACAGGGGGCTCCCAATCAGCCCCAGCATTTT. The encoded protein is CASSKQGAPNQPQHF.

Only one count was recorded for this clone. Here the CDR3 DNA reads TGTGCCAGCAGCTTGGTTGGGGGAAACTATGGCTACACCTTC. Protein sequence: CASSLVGGNYGYTF. The chain couples TRBV5-4 to TRBJ1-2, with a tentative D call TRBD1 (5 bases). The V end lost 0 bases, the J end lost 2 bases, and 8 bases lay between the germline ends. Germline lookup yields CDR1 SGHNT and CDR2 YYREEE (reference sequence). This CDR3 has 14 amino acids.

In nucleotides, the CDR3 is TGCGCCAGCAGCCTAAGAGGACCTGTCTACGAGCAGTACTTC. Translation gives CASSLRGPVYEQYF. V gene TRBV5-1 combines with J gene TRBJ2-7; no firm D call. The CDR3 spans 14 residues. Trimming stripped 4 bases from V and 3 bases from J, with 14 bases between. Per germline, CDR1 SGHRS and CDR2 YFSETQ.

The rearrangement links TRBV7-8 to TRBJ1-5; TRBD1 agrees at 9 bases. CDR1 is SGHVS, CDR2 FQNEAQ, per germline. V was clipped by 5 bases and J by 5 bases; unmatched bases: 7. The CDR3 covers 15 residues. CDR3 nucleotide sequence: TGTGCCAGCAGCATGGGACAGGGCCTCGATCAGCCCCAGCATTTT. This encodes CASSMGQGLDQPQHF.

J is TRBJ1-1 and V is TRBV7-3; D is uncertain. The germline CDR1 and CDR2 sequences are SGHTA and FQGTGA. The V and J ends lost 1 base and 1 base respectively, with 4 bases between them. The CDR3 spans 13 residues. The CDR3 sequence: CASSLIENTEAFF. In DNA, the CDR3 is TGTGCCAGCAGCTTAATAGAGAACACTGAAGCTTTCTTT.

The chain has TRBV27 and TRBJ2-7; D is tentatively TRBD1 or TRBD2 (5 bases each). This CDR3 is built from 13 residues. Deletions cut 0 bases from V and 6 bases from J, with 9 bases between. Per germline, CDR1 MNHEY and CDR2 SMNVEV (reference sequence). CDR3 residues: CASSLSGVFEQYF. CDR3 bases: TGTGCCAGCAGTTTATCGGGGGTTTTCGAGCAGTACTTC.

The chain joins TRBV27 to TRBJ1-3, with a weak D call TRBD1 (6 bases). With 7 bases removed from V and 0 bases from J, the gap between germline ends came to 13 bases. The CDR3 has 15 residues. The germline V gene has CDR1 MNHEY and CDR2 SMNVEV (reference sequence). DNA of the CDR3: TGTGCCAGCAAAGTTGACAGGTTCTCTGGAAACACCATATATTTT. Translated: CASKVDRFSGNTIYF.

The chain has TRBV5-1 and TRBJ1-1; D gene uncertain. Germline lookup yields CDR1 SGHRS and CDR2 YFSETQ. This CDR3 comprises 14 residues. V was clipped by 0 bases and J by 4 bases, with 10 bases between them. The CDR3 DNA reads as TGCGCCAGCAGCTTGGCCGGGGTGGGCACTGAAGCTTTCTTT. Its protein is CASSLAGVGTEAFF.

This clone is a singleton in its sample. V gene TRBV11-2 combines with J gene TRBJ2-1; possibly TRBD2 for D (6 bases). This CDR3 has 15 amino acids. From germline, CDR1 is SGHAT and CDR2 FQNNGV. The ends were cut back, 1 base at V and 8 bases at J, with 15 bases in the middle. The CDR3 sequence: CASSLAGLPYDEQFF. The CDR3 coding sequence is TGTGCCAGCAGCTTAGCGGGACTTCCTTACGATGAGCAGTTCTTC. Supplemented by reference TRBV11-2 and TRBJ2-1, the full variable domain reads EAGVAQSPRYKIIEKRQSVAFWCNPISGHATLYWYQQILGQGPKLLIQFQNNGVVDDSQLPKDRFSAERLKGVDSTLKIQPAKLEDSAVYLCASSLAGLPYDEQFFGPGTRLTVL.

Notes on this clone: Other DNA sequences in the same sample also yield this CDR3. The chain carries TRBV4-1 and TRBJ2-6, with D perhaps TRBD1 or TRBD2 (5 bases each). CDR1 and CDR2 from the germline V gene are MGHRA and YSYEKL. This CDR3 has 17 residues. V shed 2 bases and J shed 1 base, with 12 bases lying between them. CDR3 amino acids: CASSQNGAYSGANVLTF. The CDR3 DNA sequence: TGCGCCAGCAGCCAAAACGGGGCGTATTCTGGGGCCAACGTCCTGACTTTC.

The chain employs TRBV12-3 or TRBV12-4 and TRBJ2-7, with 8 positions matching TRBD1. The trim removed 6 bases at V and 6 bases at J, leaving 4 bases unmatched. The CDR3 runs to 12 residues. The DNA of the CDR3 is TGTGCCAGCAGATACCAGGGGGCCGAGCAGTACTTC. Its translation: CASRYQGAEQYF.

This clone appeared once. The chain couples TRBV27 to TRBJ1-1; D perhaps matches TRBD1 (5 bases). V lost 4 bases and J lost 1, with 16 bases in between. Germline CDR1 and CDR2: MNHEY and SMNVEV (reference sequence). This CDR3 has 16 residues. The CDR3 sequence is CASSSPRRGPNTEAFF. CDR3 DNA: TGTGCCAGCAGTTCCCCACGTAGGGGCCCGAACACTGAAGCTTTCTTT.

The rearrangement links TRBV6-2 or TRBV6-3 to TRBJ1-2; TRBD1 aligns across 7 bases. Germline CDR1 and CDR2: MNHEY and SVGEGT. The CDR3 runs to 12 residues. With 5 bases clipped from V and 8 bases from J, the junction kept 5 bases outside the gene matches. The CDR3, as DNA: TGTGCCAGCAGTCCGGACAGGTGGGGCTACACCTTC. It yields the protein CASSPDRWGYTF.

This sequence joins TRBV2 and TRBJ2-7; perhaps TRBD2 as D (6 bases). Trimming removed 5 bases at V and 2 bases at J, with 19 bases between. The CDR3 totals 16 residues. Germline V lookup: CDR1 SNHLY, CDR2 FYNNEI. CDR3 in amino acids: CASSILSGTGAYEQYF. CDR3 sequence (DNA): TGTGCCAGCAGTATACTTTCCGGGACGGGGGCCTACGAGCAGTACTTC.

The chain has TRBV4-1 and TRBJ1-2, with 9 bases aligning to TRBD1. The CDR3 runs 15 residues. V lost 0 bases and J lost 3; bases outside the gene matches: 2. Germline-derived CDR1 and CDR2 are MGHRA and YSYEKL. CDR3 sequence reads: CASSQDDRGYYGYTF. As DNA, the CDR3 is TGCGCCAGCAGCCAAGATGACAGGGGGTACTATGGCTACACCTTC.

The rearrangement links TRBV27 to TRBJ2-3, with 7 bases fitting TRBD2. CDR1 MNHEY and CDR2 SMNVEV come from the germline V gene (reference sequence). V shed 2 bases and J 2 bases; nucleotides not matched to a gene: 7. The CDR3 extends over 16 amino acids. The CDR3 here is CASSLGGGFYTDTQYF. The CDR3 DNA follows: TGTGCCAGCAGTTTAGGCGGGGGATTTTACACAGATACGCAGTATTTT.

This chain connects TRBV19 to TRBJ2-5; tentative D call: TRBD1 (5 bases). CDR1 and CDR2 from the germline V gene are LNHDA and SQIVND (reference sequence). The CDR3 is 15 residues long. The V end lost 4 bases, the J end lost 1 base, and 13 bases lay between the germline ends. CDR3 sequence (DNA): TGTGCCAGTAGTAGTGAAGGGGCCATCCAAGAGACCCAGTACTTC. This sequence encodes CASSSEGAIQETQYF.

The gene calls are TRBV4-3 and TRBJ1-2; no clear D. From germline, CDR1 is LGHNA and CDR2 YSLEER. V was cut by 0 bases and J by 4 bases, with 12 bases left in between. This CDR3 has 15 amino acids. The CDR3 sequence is CASSQDWGIVYGYTF. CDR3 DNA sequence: TGCGCCAGCAGCCAAGATTGGGGAATCGTCTATGGCTACACCTTC.

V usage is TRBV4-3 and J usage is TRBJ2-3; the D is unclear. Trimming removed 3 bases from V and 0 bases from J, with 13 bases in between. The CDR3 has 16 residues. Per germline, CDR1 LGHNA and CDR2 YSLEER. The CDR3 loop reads CASSQRYFLSTDTQYF. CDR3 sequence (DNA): TGCGCCAGCAGCCAGCGTTACTTCCTTAGCACAGATACGCAGTATTTT.

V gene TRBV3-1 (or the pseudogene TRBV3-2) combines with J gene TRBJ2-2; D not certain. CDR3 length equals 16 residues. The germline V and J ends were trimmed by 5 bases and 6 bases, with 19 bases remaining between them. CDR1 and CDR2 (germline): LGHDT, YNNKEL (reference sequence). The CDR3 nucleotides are TGTGCCAGCAGCTTAATGGTGGCCCGAGGCCCCGGGGAGCTGTTTTTT. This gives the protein CASSLMVARGPGELFF.

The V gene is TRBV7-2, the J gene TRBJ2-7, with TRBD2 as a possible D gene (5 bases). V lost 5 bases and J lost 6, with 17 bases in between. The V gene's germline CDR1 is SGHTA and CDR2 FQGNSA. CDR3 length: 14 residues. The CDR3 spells CASSPPNSVGEQYF. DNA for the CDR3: TGTGCCAGCAGCCCCCCTAATAGCGTAGGCGAGCAGTACTTC. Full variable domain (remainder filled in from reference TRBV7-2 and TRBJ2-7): GAGVSQSPSNKVTEKGKDVELRCDPISGHTALYWYRQSLGQGLEFLIYFQGNSAPDKSGLPSDRFSAERTGGSVSTLTIQRTQQEDSAVYLCASSPPNSVGEQYFGPGTRLTVT.